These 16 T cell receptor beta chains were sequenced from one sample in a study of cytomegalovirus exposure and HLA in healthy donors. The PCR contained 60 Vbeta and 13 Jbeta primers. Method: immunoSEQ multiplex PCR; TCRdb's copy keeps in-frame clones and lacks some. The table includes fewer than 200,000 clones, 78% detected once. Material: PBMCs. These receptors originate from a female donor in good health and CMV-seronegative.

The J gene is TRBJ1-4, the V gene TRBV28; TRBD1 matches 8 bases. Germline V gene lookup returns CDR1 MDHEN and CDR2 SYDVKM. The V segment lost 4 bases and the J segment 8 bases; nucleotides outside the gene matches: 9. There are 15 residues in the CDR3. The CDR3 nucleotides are TGTGCCAGCAGTTCTTCAACAGGGGGGGGAGAAAAACTGTTTTTT. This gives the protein CASSSSTGGGEKLFF.

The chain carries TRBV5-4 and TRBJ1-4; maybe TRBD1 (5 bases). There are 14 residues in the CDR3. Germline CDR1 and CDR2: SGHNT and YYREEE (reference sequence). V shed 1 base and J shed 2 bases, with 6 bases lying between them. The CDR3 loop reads CASSLTGTNEKLFF. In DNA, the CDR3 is TGTGCCAGCAGCTTGACAGGCACTAATGAAAAACTGTTTTTT.

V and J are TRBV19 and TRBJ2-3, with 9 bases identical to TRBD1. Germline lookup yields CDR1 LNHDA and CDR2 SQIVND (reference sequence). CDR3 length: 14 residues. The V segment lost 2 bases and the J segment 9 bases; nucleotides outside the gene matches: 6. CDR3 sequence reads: CASSILDRGGTQYF. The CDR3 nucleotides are TGTGCCAGTAGTATATTGGACAGGGGAGGCACGCAGTATTTT.

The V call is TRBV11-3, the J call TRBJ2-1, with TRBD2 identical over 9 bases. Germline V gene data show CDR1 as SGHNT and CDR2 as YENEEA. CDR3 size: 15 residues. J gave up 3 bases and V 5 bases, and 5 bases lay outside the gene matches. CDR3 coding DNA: TGTGCCAGCAGCATTAGCGGGAGTCTCTACAATGAGCAGTTCTTC. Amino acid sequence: CASSISGSLYNEQFF. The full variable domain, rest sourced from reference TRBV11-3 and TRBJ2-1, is EAGVVQSPRYKIIEKKQPVAFWCNPISGHNTLYWYLQNLGQGPELLIRYENEEAVDDSQLPKDRFSAERLKGVDSTLKIQPAELGDSAVYLCASSISGSLYNEQFFGPGTRLTVL.

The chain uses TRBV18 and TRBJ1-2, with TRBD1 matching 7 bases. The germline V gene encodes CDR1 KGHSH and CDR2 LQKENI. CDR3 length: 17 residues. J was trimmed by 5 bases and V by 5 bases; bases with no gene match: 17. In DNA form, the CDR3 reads TGTGCCAGCTCAACCGCAATAAACCGGGACAGATCATATGGCTACACCTTC. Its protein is CASSTAINRDRSYGYTF.

CDR3 sequence (DNA): TGTGCCAGCACCAAAGGAGCGGGGGGGGTGGCATACAATGAGCAGTTCTTC. Amino acids: CASTKGAGGVAYNEQFF. This chain connects TRBV27 to TRBJ2-1; 10 nucleotides match TRBD2. The junction had 13 bases not matched to a gene; V was cut back by 7 bases and J by 4 bases. The CDR3 sequence is 17 residues long. Per the germline V gene, CDR1 is MNHEY and CDR2 is SMNVEV (reference sequence).

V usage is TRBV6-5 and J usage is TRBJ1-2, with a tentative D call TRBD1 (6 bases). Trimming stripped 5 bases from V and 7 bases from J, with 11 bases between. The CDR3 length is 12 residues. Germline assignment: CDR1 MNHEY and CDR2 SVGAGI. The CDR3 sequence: CASSKTGLGYTF. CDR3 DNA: TGTGCCAGCAGTAAAACAGGGCTTGGCTACACCTTC.

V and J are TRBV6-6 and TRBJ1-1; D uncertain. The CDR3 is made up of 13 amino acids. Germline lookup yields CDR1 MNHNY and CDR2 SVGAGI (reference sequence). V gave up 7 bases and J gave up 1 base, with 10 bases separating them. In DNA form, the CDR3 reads TGTGCCAGCAAAAGAACAGAGAACACTGAAGCTTTCTTT. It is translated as CASKRTENTEAFF.

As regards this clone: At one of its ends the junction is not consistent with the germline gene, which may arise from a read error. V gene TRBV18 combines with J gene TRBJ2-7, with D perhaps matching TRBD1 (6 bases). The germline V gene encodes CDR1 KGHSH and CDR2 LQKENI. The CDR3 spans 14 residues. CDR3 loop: CASSPGQISYGQYF. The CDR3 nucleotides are TGTGCCAGCTCTCCCGGACAGATTTCCTACGGGCAGTACTTC.

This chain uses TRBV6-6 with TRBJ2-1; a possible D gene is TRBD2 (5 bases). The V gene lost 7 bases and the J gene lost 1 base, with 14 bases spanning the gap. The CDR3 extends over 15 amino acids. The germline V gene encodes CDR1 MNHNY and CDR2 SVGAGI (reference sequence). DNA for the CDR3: TGTGCCAGCACCTCGGCGAGGGAATCCTACAATGAGCAGTTCTTC. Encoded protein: CASTSARESYNEQFF.

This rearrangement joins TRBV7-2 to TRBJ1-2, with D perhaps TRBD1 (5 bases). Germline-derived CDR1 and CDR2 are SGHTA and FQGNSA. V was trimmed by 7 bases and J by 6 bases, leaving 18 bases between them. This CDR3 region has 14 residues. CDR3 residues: CASTERGLGNGYTF. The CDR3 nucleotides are TGTGCCAGCACCGAACGGGGGTTGGGGAATGGCTACACCTTC.

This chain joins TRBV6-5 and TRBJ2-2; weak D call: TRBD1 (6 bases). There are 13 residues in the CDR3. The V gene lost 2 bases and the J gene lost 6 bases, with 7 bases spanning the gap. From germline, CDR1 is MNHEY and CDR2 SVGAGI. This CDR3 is CASSYAGAGELFF. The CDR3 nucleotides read TGTGCCAGCAGTTACGCAGGGGCCGGGGAGCTGTTTTTT.

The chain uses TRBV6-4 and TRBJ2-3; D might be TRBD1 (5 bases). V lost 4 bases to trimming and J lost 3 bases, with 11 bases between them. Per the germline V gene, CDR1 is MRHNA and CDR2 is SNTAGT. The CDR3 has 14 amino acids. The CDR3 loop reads CASSVQGTTDTQYF. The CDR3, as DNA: TGTGCCAGCAGTGTTCAGGGAACGACAGATACGCAGTATTTT.

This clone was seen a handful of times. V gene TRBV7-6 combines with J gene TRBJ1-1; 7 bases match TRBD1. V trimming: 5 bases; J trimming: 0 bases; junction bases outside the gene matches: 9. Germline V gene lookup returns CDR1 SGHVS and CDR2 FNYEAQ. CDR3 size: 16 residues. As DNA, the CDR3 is TGTGCCAGCAGCCTTATGGGCAGGGGGGTGAACACTGAAGCTTTCTTT. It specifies CASSLMGRGVNTEAFF. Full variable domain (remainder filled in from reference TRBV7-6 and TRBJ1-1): GAGVSQSPRYKVTKRGQDVALRCDPISGHVSLYWYRQALGQGPEFLTYFNYEAQQDKSGLPNDRFSAERPEGSISTLTIQRTEQRDSAMYRCASSLMGRGVNTEAFFGQGTRLTVV.

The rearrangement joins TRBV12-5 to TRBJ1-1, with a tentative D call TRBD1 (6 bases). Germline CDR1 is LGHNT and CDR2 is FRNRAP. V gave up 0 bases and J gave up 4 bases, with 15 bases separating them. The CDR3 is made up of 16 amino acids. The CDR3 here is CASGLVQQGGVTEAFF. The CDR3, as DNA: TGTGCTAGTGGTTTGGTACAACAGGGAGGGGTCACTGAAGCTTTCTTT.

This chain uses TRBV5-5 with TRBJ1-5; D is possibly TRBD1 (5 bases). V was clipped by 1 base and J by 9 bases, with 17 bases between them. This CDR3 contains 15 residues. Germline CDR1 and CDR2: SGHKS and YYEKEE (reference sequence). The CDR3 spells CASSLSAGGFTPQHF. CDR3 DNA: TGTGCCAGCAGCTTGTCAGCGGGGGGGTTCACGCCCCAGCATTTT.